The 11 T cell receptor beta chains below come from one sample, sequenced in a study of response to subunit inactivated influenza vaccine. TCRdb used MiXCR to reprocess the RT-PCR reads, holding one entry per CDR3 protein. Among 800,000 or so distinct CDR3 sequences, 20% to 25% were seen once, and the ten largest hold roughly 10%. Sequences were derived from PBMCs from blood, sampled 5 days after vaccination. The receptors come from a man aged 50 or older who received an inactivated influenza vaccine.

This clonotype was seen many times. The chain's CDR3 is CAIRGAISTDTQYF. CDR3 bases: TGTGCCATCAGGGGAGCCATCTCGACAGATACGCAGTATTTT. J is TRBJ2-3 and V is TRBV10-3, with a tentative D call TRBD2 (5 bases). V dropped 6 bases and J dropped 3 bases, with 13 bases sitting between them. Germline assignment: CDR1 ENHRY and CDR2 SYGVKD. The CDR3 contains 14 residues.

This chain links TRBV6-5 with TRBJ2-2; 7 bases match TRBD1. Germline V gene sequence: CDR1 MNHEY, CDR2 SVGAGI. Germline trimming cut 2 bases from V and 7 bases from J; bases unmatched to any gene: 4. This CDR3 region has 14 residues. CDR3 amino acids: CASSYDRVGGELFF. The CDR3 nucleotides read TGTGCCAGCAGTTACGACAGGGTTGGCGGGGAGCTGTTTTTT.

This clonotype was counted between two and nine times. The chain recombines TRBV4-2 with TRBJ1-6; no reliable D call. This CDR3 has 15 residues. V lost 5 bases to trimming and J lost 7 bases, with 15 bases between them. Germline CDR1 and CDR2: LGHNA and YNFKEQ. The CDR3 sequence: CASSTDLPGNSPLHF. The CDR3 DNA sequence: TGTGCCAGCAGCACAGACTTACCCGGGAATTCACCCCTCCACTTT.

Turning to this clonotype: This may be a read error, as it is one base from a much larger clone. This chain uses TRBV5-1 with TRBJ1-2, with D hard to call. This CDR3 has 13 residues. From germline, CDR1 is SGHRS and CDR2 YFSETQ. Here the CDR3 DNA reads TGCGCCAGCAGGGATCAGGAGAACTATGGCTACTCCTTC. Translating gives CASRDQENYGYSF.

In DNA, the CDR3 is TGTGCCAGCAGTTCGCGACTAGCGAGGTACACCGGGGAGCTGTTTTTT. Translation: CASSSRLARYTGELFF. The J gene is TRBJ2-2, the V gene TRBV28; 8 bases fit TRBD2. The CDR3 is made up of 16 amino acids. J was trimmed by 3 bases and V by 4 bases; bases with no gene match: 7. CDR1 and CDR2 (germline): MDHEN, SYDVKM.

The V gene is TRBV7-6, the J gene TRBJ2-5; D is uncertain. V gave up 5 bases and J gave up 0 bases, with 13 bases separating them. This CDR3 region has 15 residues. The V gene's germline CDR1 is SGHVS and CDR2 FNYEAQ. The CDR3: CASSTVPGNQETQYF. The CDR3 DNA sequence: TGTGCCAGCAGCACCGTTCCTGGGAACCAAGAGACCCAGTACTTC.

The J gene is TRBJ2-3, the V gene TRBV18, with D tentatively TRBD1 (5 bases). V was trimmed by 2 bases and J by 6 bases, leaving 18 bases between them. There are 16 residues in the CDR3. Germline-derived CDR1 and CDR2 are KGHSH and LQKENI. For the CDR3, the DNA is TGTGCCAGCTCACCAACCCAGGGTGATTCTTGGGATACGCAGTATTTT. Amino acids: CASSPTQGDSWDTQYF.

A few counts support this clonotype. V gene TRBV6-5 combines with J gene TRBJ2-7, with D hard to call. Trimming pared 4 bases from V and 6 bases from J, leaving 16 bases between. This CDR3 region has 14 residues. Germline V gene sequence: CDR1 MNHEY, CDR2 SVGAGI. CDR3 in DNA: TGTGCCAGCAGTTCCGTGGGCGCGAACGGCGAGCAGTACTTC. This translates into CASSSVGANGEQYF.

This clonotype has more than one count but fewer than ten. V gene TRBV6-2 or TRBV6-3 combines with J gene TRBJ2-1, with no clear D. V was pared by 7 bases and J by 11 bases, with 18 bases between. CDR3 length: 13 residues. CDR1 is MNHEY and CDR2 is SVGEGT in the germline V gene. This chain's CDR3 is CASNRAALGKQFF. CDR3 nucleotides: TGTGCCAGCAATCGGGCAGCCTTAGGGAAGCAGTTCTTC.

J is TRBJ2-3 and V is TRBV9, with TRBD2 identical over 7 bases. This CDR3 is built from 15 residues. Germline assignment: CDR1 SGDLS and CDR2 YYNGEE. With 7 bases clipped from V and 4 bases from J, the junction kept 12 bases outside the gene matches. CDR3 sequence: CASGKTAGESDTQYF. CDR3 DNA sequence: TGTGCCAGCGGAAAGACGGCGGGAGAGTCAGATACGCAGTATTTT. Combining the CDR3 with reference TRBV9 and TRBJ2-3 gives the whole variable domain DSGVTQTPKHLITATGQRVTLRCSPRSGDLSVYWYQQSLDQGLQFLIQYYNGEERAKGNILERFSAQQFPDLHSELNLSSLELGDSALYFCASGKTAGESDTQYFGPGTRLTVL.

The sample holds a few counts of this clonotype. The chain links TRBV7-2 to TRBJ2-2; TRBD2 matches at 8 bases. The CDR3 is 17 amino acids. V shed 1 base and J 6 bases; nucleotides not matched to a gene: 10. Germline loops: CDR1 SGHTA, CDR2 FQGNSA. This CDR3 is CASSLGTSLIRAGELFF. CDR3 in DNA: TGTGCCAGCAGCTTAGGGACTAGCCTAATCAGGGCCGGGGAGCTGTTTTTT. The full variable domain, rest sourced from reference TRBV7-2 and TRBJ2-2, is GAGVSQSPSNKVTEKGKDVELRCDPISGHTALYWYRQSLGQGLEFLIYFQGNSAPDKSGLPSDRFSAERTGGSVSTLTIQRTQQEDSAVYLCASSLGTSLIRAGELFFGEGSRLTVL.